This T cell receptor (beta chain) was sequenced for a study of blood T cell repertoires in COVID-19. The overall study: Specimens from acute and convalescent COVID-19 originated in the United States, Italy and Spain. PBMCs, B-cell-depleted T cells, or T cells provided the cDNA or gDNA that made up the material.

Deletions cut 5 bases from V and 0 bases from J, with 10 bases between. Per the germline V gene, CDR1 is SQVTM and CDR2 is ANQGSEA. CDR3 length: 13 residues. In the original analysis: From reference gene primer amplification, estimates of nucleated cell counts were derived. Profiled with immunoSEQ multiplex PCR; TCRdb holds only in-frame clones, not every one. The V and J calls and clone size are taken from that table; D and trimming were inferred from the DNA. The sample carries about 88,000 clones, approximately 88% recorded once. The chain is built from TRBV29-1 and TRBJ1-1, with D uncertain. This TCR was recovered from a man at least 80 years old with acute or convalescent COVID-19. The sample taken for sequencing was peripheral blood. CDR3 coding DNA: TGCAGCGTTCGGACTGGGATGAACACTGAAGCTTTCTTT. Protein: CSVRTGMNTEAFF.